This entry features one T cell receptor beta chain sequence. This sample is part of a study of CD8 T cells in Susac syndrome. Random-hexamer reverse transcription was applied to roughly 0.5 to 1 ug RNA. TCRdb reprocessed the immunoSEQ multiplex PCR reads via MiXCR and lists one record per CDR3 protein. The sample holds around 130,000 distinct CDR3 sequences, over 75% seen once. The sequencing sample was made of CD8+ T cells from PBMCs. The TCR comes from a human donor with multiple sclerosis.

CDR3 nucleotide sequence: TGTGCCAGCAGCTTTGGTAGCGCTACGATAAGCACAGATACGCAGTATTTT. As protein: CASSFGSATISTDTQYF. The genes are TRBV7-8 and TRBJ2-3; TRBD2 might be the D (5 bases). The CDR3 has 17 residues. V dropped 3 bases and J dropped 0 bases, with 16 bases sitting between them. CDR1 SGHVS and CDR2 FQNEAQ come from the germline V gene.